Given below is one TCR beta chain in context. Its cognate antigen is unknown. Clones were read by immunoSEQ multiplex PCR, and TCRdb kept only the in-frame ones, dropping some. This table holds 77,000 or so clones, about 91% found once. The data originate from a study of T cell responses to AZD1222 COVID-19 vaccine. The germline V and J ends were trimmed by 0 bases and 1 base, with 7 bases remaining between them. The CDR3 totals 15 residues. Per germline, CDR1 SGDLS and CDR2 YYNGEE. Study-wide results and limits: White British donors predominated, females outnumbered males, and clonal diversity was possibly underestimated. Spike-specific TCR breadth and depth both grew after two AZD1222 doses. Baseline serostatus was positive in only a handful of AZD1222 recipients.

The sample in question was peripheral blood, obtained on day 0 of MenACWY control vaccination. The V and J genes are TRBV9 and TRBJ2-2, with D perhaps TRBD1 (5 bases). The receptor was isolated from an adult in good health. The CDR3 is CASSVGTGNTGELFF. The CDR3 coding sequence is TGTGCCAGCAGCGTAGGAACAGGGAACACCGGGGAGCTGTTTTTT. The full variable domain, with the rest looked up from reference TRBV9 and TRBJ2-2, is DSGVTQTPKHLITATGQRVTLRCSPRSGDLSVYWYQQSLDQGLQFLIQYYNGEERAKGNILERFSAQQFPDLHSELNLSSLELGDSALYFCASSVGTGNTGELFFGEGSRLTVL.